Included here is one T cell receptor beta chain sequence, with context. The antigen it binds to is not known. Base qualities are missing; no much larger clone stands one base away. Participants in the prospective study were aged about 18 to 100 years, lived in approximately 26 United States geographic areas, and enrolled through a virtual design. In the prospective study, cohorts were assigned on the basis of participant-reported clinical history obtained from a screening survey and a study questionnaire. For ImmuneRACE Cohort 3, a participant was defined as recovered based on two consecutive negative NP/OP PCR tests, clearance by a healthcare professional, or resolution of symptoms. Each participant in the prospective study had whole blood, serum and a nasopharyngeal or oropharyngeal swab collected by mobile phlebotomists. Prospective study participants could optionally give additional blood draws and questionnaires over an approximately two-month period. Prospective study blood samples were shipped either frozen or at room temperature before DNA extraction.

This entry comes from a study of blood T cell repertoires in COVID-19 (dated by TCRdb to the early 2020s). With regard to the full study: Samples covering the acute and convalescent phases of COVID-19 were provided by collaborators in the United States, Italy and Spain. Deeply sampled blood TCRbeta repertoires from subjects exposed to, actively infected with, or recovered from COVID-19 were included in the dataset. The samples were drawn from two sources: the first 160 participants of the ongoing ImmuneRACE study, and 1,254 subjects contributed by 6 global collaborators. A freely available public database, intended as a resource for researchers studying the immune response to SARS-CoV-2, is where the repertoires were released. The material from the prospective study consisted of cDNA or gDNA derived from T cells, B-cell-depleted T cells, or PBMCs. Sample metadata almost always included a de-identified subject ID, COVID-19 status, age in years and sex. HLA class I and class II types, where available, came from metadata supplied by the sample provider rather than from assay-based typing. General findings and caveats noted by the study authors: The amount of clinical and demographic metadata varied by source and participant and was provided uncurated.

Via the germline V gene (reference sequence), CDR1 is GTSNPN and CDR2 SVGIG. Deletion took 2 bases off V and 6 bases off J, with a span of 16 bases between the germline ends. Counted from cysteine to phenylalanine, this CDR3 has 14 amino acids. Left in the record is the CDR3 DNA by itself, 42 bases read in frame from the first base. TCRbeta CDR3 regions were amplified from genomic DNA by means of the immunoSEQ Assay, a bias-controlled multiplex PCR. The paper's data handling went like this. The number of nucleated cells in each sample was estimated from the amplification of reference gene primers within the assay. Sequence reads were collapsed and filtered to measure the absolute abundance of every unique TCRbeta CDR3 rearrangement. For each sample, productive Simpson clonality was calculated by taking the square root of Simpson's diversity index across productive rearrangements. Sourced from immuneACCESS, this table was stored by TCRdb with only in-frame sequences that have V and J called. A share of the clones is absent; for the studies checked, an unresolved V gene accounts for under half, and the remainder has no known explanation. The DNA gave D and trimming, while V, J and clone size come from that table. This sample lists 300,000 to 350,000 clones; roughly 88% were detected once. Of the sample, around 5% is held by the ten largest clones.

The sequenced material came from PBMCs or T cells enriched from blood (not recorded which). The receptor was derived from a man younger than 45 who had recovered from COVID-19. The chain is made from TRBV30 and TRBJ1-2; tentative D gene TRBD1, with 5 bases matching. CDR3 protein: CAWSLGRARDGYTF. The DNA sequence is TGTGCCTGGAGTCTTGGCAGGGCCCGAGATGGCTACACCTTC.